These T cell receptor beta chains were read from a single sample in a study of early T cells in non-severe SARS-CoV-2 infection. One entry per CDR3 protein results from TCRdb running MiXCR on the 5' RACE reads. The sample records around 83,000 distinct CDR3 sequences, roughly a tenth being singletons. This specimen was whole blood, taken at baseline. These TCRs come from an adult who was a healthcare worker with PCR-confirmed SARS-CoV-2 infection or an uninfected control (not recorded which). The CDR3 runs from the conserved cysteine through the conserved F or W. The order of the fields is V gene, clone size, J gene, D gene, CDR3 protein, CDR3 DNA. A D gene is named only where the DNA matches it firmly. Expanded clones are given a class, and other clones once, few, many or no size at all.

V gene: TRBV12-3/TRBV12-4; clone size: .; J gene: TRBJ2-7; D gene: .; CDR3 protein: CASMSRHDYEQYF; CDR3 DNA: TGTGCCAGCATGTCCCGACACGACTACGAGCAGTACTTC
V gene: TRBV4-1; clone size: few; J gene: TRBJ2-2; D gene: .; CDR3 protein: CASSLLTTNTGELFF; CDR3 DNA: TGCGCCAGCAGCCTCCTCACAACAAATACCGGGGAGCTGTTTTTT
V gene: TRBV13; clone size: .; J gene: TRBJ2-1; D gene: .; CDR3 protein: CASSNGRLTLRNEQFF; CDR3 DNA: TGTGCCAGCAGCAATGGAAGACTTACACTACGCAATGAGCAGTTCTTC
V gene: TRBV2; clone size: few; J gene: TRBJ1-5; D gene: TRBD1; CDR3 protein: CASSVVTGGGYSNQPQHF; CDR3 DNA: TGTGCCAGCAGTGTCGTGACAGGGGGAGGATATAGCAATCAGCCCCAGCATTTT
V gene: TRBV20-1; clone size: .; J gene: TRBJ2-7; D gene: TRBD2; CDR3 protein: CSARSGSSYEQYF; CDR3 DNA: TGCAGTGCTCGTAGCGGGAGCTCCTACGAGCAGTACTTC
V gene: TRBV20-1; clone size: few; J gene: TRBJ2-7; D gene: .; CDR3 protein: CSASPNYEQYF; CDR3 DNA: TGCAGTGCTAGCCCTAACTACGAGCAGTACTTC
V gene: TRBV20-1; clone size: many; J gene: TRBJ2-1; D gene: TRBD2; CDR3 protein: CSAPGTSLINEQFF; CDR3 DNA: TGCAGTGCTCCCGGGACTAGCCTAATCAATGAGCAGTTCTTC
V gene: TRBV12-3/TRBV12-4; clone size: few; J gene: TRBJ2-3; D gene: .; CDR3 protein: CASTTGVSTDTQYF; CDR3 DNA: TGTGCCAGCACGACGGGGGTGAGCACAGATACGCAGTATTTT
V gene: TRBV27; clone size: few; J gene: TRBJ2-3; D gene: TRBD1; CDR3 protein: CASSFGTGLSDTQYF; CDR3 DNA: TGTGCCAGCAGTTTTGGGACAGGGTTATCAGATACGCAGTATTTT
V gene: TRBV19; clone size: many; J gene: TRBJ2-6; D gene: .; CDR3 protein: CASSISGSGANVLTF; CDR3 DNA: TGTGCCAGTAGTATATCGGGGTCTGGGGCCAACGTCCTGACTTTC